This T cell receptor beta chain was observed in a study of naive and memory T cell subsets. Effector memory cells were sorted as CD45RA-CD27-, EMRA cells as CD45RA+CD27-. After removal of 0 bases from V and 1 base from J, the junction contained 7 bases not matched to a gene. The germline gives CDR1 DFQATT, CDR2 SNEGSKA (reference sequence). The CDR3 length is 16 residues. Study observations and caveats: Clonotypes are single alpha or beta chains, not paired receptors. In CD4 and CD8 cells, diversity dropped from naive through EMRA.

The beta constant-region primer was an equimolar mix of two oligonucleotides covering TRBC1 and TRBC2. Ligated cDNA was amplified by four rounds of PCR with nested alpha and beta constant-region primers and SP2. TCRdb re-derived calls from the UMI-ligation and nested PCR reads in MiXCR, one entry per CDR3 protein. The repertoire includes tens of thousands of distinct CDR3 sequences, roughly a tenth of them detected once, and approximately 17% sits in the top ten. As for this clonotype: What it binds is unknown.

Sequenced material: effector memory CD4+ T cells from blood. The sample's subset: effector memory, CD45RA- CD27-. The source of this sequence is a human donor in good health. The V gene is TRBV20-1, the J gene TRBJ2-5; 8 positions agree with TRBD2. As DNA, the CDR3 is TGCAGTGCTAGAGAGTTTCTCCGGGGGGGCCAAGAGACCCAGTACTTC. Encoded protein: CSAREFLRGGQETQYF.